Listed below are T cell receptor beta chains from one sample, sequenced in a study of shared clonotypes between healthy human individuals. The assay was immunoSEQ multiplex PCR, and TCRdb's table has in-frame clones only and misses some. The sample has 740,000 or so clones, roughly 73% seen once; the top ten hold around 1.8%. The sample taken for sequencing was memory CD4+ T cells sorted from blood. The receptors originated from a woman aged 25 to 39 in good health. The CDR3 runs from the conserved cysteine through the conserved F or W. The D gene is left open where the match is weak. Size is stated for part of the rows, as once, few or many counts, or as a class when the clone is expanded.

D gene: .
clone size: .
CDR3 length: 14
J gene: TRBJ2-3
V gene: TRBV18
CDR3 protein: CASSPSAEMDTQYF
CDR3 DNA: TGTGCCAGCTCACCCTCAGCCGAGATGGATACGCAGTATTTT

D gene: .
clone size: .
CDR3 length: 15
J gene: TRBJ1-2
V gene: TRBV11-2
CDR3 protein: CASSLETRSHYGYTF
CDR3 DNA: TGTGCCAGCAGCTTAGAAACTCGATCCCACTATGGCTACACCTTC

D gene: TRBD2
clone size: .
CDR3 length: 13
J gene: TRBJ2-7
V gene: TRBV5-1
CDR3 protein: CASSSQTSNEQYF
CDR3 DNA: TGCGCCAGCAGCTCGCAGACTAGCAACGAGCAGTACTTC

D gene: .
clone size: .
CDR3 length: 13
J gene: TRBJ2-5
V gene: TRBV2
CDR3 protein: CASRWETGETQYF
CDR3 DNA: TGTGCCAGCCGATGGGAAACGGGGGAGACCCAGTACTTC

D gene: .
clone size: .
CDR3 length: 12
J gene: TRBJ2-5
V gene: TRBV19
CDR3 protein: CASGRNKETQYF
CDR3 DNA: TGTGCCAGTGGCAGGAATAAAGAGACCCAGTACTTC

D gene: TRBD2
clone size: .
CDR3 length: 13
J gene: TRBJ2-7
V gene: TRBV25-1
CDR3 protein: CASSGLGRGEQYF
CDR3 DNA: TGTGCCAGCAGTGGCTTAGGGAGGGGCGAGCAGTACTTC

D gene: TRBD2
clone size: few
CDR3 length: 24
J gene: TRBJ2-1
V gene: TRBV4-2
CDR3 protein: CASSQDRDRGLAGLAGVSYNEQFF
CDR3 DNA: TGTGCCAGCAGCCAAGACCGGGACAGGGGGCTCGCGGGACTAGCGGGAGTAAGTTACAATGAGCAGTTCTTC

D gene: .
clone size: few
CDR3 length: 13
J gene: TRBJ1-2
V gene: TRBV2
CDR3 protein: CASSEGLVYDYTF
CDR3 DNA: TGTGCCAGCAGTGAGGGACTAGTTTACGACTACACCTTC

D gene: .
clone size: .
CDR3 length: 12
J gene: TRBJ2-7
V gene: TRBV11-3
CDR3 protein: CASTSETGEQYF
CDR3 DNA: TGTGCCAGCACTAGTGAAACGGGCGAGCAGTACTTC

D gene: .
clone size: .
CDR3 length: 13
J gene: TRBJ1-1
V gene: TRBV30
CDR3 protein: CAWSRGVNTEAFF
CDR3 DNA: TGTGCCTGGAGCCGGGGGGTGAACACTGAAGCTTTCTTT

D gene: TRBD1
clone size: .
CDR3 length: 15
J gene: TRBJ2-2
V gene: TRBV6-5
CDR3 protein: CASSFRGLGTGELFF
CDR3 DNA: TGTGCCAGCAGTTTCAGGGGGCTTGGGACCGGGGAGCTGTTTTTT

D gene: TRBD2
clone size: .
CDR3 length: 19
J gene: TRBJ2-7
V gene: TRBV7-9
CDR3 protein: CASSLAWTSGVSSSYEQYF
CDR3 DNA: TGTGCCAGCAGCTTAGCGTGGACTAGCGGGGTTAGCAGCTCCTACGAGCAGTACTTC

D gene: .
clone size: .
CDR3 length: 15
J gene: TRBJ1-1
V gene: TRBV15
CDR3 protein: CATSRGGASATEAFF
CDR3 DNA: TGTGCCACCAGCAGGGGCGGGGCCTCGGCCACTGAAGCTTTCTTT

D gene: .
clone size: .
CDR3 length: 14
J gene: TRBJ2-3
V gene: TRBV10-2
CDR3 protein: CASRRAGSTDTQYF
CDR3 DNA: TGCGCCAGCCGACGAGCGGGCAGCACAGATACGCAGTATTTT

D gene: TRBD2
clone size: .
CDR3 length: 14
J gene: TRBJ2-3
V gene: TRBV2
CDR3 protein: CASIGLADTDTQYF
CDR3 DNA: TGTGCCAGCATTGGACTAGCGGACACAGATACGCAGTATTTT

D gene: TRBD1
clone size: .
CDR3 length: 16
J gene: TRBJ1-2
V gene: TRBV6-1
CDR3 protein: CASSGGTGRFNYGYTF
CDR3 DNA: TGTGCCAGCAGTGGAGGGACAGGGCGATTTAACTATGGCTACACCTTC

D gene: TRBD2
clone size: .
CDR3 length: 16
J gene: TRBJ2-3
V gene: TRBV19
CDR3 protein: CASSIGTSAGTDTQYF
CDR3 DNA: TGTGCCAGTAGTATTGGGACTAGCGCTGGCACAGATACGCAGTATTTT

D gene: .
clone size: .
CDR3 length: 16
J gene: TRBJ1-4
V gene: TRBV4-2
CDR3 protein: CASSPGQGTSGEKLFF
CDR3 DNA: TGTGCCAGCAGTCCTGGGCAGGGCACCTCTGGCGAAAAACTGTTTTTT

D gene: .
clone size: .
CDR3 length: 11
J gene: TRBJ2-5
V gene: TRBV5-1
CDR3 protein: CARGEFETQYF
CDR3 DNA: TGCGCCCGAGGCGAATTCGAGACCCAGTACTTC

D gene: .
clone size: .
CDR3 length: 15
J gene: TRBJ2-2
V gene: TRBV7-8
CDR3 protein: CASSLVGGNTGELFF
CDR3 DNA: TGTGCCAGCAGCTTAGTCGGTGGGAACACCGGGGAGCTGTTTTTT

D gene: .
clone size: once
CDR3 length: 14
J gene: TRBJ2-7
V gene: TRBV7-9
CDR3 protein: CASSLEQVNHEQYF
CDR3 DNA: TGTGCCAGCAGCTTAGAACAGGTCAACCACGAGCAGTACTTC

D gene: TRBD2
clone size: .
CDR3 length: 15
J gene: TRBJ2-3
V gene: TRBV19
CDR3 protein: CASSRGGTRADTQYF
CDR3 DNA: TGTGCCAGTAGTCGTGGGGGGACTAGGGCAGATACGCAGTATTTT

D gene: .
clone size: .
CDR3 length: 17
J gene: TRBJ1-5
V gene: TRBV5-1
CDR3 protein: CASSLPPGEGFVQPQHF
CDR3 DNA: TGCGCCAGCAGCTTGCCTCCCGGGGAAGGGTTCGTTCAGCCCCAGCATTTT

D gene: TRBD1
clone size: .
CDR3 length: 14
J gene: TRBJ2-7
V gene: TRBV28
CDR3 protein: CASSLIWTGEEQYF
CDR3 DNA: TGTGCCAGCAGTTTAATCTGGACAGGGGAAGAGCAGTACTTC

D gene: .
clone size: few
CDR3 length: 17
J gene: TRBJ2-6
V gene: TRBV5-1
CDR3 protein: CASSRDTLLAGANVLTF
CDR3 DNA: TGCGCCAGCAGCCGGGACACCCTCTTGGCTGGGGCCAACGTCCTGACTTTC

D gene: TRBD2
clone size: few
CDR3 length: 17
J gene: TRBJ2-1
V gene: TRBV7-6
CDR3 protein: CASSLAAGVGIGDEQFF
CDR3 DNA: TGTGCCAGCAGCTTAGCAGCGGGAGTAGGTATAGGCGATGAGCAGTTCTTC

D gene: .
clone size: few
CDR3 length: 15
J gene: TRBJ2-2
V gene: TRBV5-1
CDR3 protein: CASSWGDTSTGELFF
CDR3 DNA: TGCGCCAGCAGCTGGGGGGACACGAGCACCGGGGAGCTGTTTTTT

D gene: .
clone size: .
CDR3 length: 14
J gene: TRBJ1-1
V gene: TRBV30
CDR3 protein: CALSGAQANTEAFF
CDR3 DNA: TGTGCCCTCTCCGGTGCGCAGGCAAACACTGAAGCTTTCTTT

D gene: TRBD1
clone size: .
CDR3 length: 15
J gene: TRBJ2-6
V gene: TRBV19
CDR3 protein: CASSRQGSGANVLTF
CDR3 DNA: TGTGCCAGTAGTCGACAGGGCTCTGGGGCCAACGTCCTGACTTTC

D gene: TRBD2
clone size: few
CDR3 length: 15
J gene: TRBJ2-7
V gene: TRBV4-2
CDR3 protein: CASSQAGSGSYEQYF
CDR3 DNA: TGTGCCAGCAGCCAAGCGGGAAGCGGGAGTTACGAGCAGTACTTC

D gene: .
clone size: .
CDR3 length: 12
J gene: TRBJ2-1
V gene: TRBV28
CDR3 protein: CASTSREDLIFF
CDR3 DNA: TGTGCCAGCACCTCCAGGGAGGATTTGATCTTCTTC

D gene: TRBD2
clone size: few
CDR3 length: 16
J gene: TRBJ2-2
V gene: TRBV27
CDR3 protein: CASSLSAGGPGGELFF
CDR3 DNA: TGTGCCAGCAGTTTATCAGCGGGAGGGCCAGGCGGGGAGCTGTTTTTT